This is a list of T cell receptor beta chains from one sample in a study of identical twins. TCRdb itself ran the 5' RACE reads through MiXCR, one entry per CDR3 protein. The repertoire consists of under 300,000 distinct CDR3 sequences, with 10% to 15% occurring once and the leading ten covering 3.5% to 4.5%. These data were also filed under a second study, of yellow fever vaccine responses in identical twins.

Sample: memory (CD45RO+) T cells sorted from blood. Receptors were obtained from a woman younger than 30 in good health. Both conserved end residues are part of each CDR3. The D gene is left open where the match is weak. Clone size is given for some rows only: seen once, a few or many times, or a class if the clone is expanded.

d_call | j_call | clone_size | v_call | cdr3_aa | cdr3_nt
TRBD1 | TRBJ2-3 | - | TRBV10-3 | CAISAWTGGGDTQYF | TGTGCCATCAGTGCATGGACAGGGGGTGGAGATACGCAGTATTTT
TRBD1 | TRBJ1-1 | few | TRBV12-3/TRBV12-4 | CASRPGTGAFEAFF | TGTGCCAGCAGACCCGGGACAGGGGCCTTTGAAGCTTTCTTT
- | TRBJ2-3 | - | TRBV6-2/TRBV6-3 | CASSYHPDTQYF | TGTGCCAGCAGTTACCATCCAGATACGCAGTATTTT
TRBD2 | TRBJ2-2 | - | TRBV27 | CASSPRTSGSSNTGELFF | TGTGCCAGCAGTCCGCGAACTAGCGGGAGCTCAAACACCGGGGAGCTGTTTTTT
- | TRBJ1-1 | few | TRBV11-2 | CASSSGGQGEAFF | TGTGCCAGCAGCTCCGGGGGGCAGGGGGAAGCTTTCTTT
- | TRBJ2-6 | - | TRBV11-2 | CASSLPGLSVLTF | TGTGCCAGCAGCTTACCGGGCCTCAGCGTCCTGACTTTC
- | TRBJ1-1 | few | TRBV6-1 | CASTRTALDTEAFF | TGTGCCAGCACCCGGACCGCCTTGGACACTGAAGCTTTCTTT
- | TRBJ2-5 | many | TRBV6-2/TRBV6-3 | CASSYGGLPGAETQYF | TGTGCCAGCAGTTACGGTGGACTCCCGGGAGCCGAGACCCAGTACTTC
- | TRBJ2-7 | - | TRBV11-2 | CASSRDLPLEQYF | TGTGCCAGCAGCCGGGATCTCCCTCTCGAGCAGTACTTC
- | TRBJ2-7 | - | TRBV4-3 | CASSQTTQGVSFYEQYF | TGCGCCAGCAGCCAAACGACTCAGGGTGTTTCGTTCTACGAGCAGTACTTC
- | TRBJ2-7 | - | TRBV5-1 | CASSLVAGSGYEQHF | TGCGCCAGCAGCTTGGTTGCAGGGAGCGGCTACGAGCAGCACTTC
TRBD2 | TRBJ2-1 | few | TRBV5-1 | CASSAFLAGKNNEQFF | TGCGCCAGCAGCGCCTTCCTAGCGGGGAAGAACAATGAGCAGTTCTTC
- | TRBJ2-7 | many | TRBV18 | CASQQGSVEQYF | TGTGCCAGCCAACAGGGATCGGTTGAGCAGTACTTC
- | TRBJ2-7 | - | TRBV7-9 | CASSLGLTEDEQYF | TGTGCCAGCAGCTTAGGGCTCACCGAGGACGAGCAGTACTTC
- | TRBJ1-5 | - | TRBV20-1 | CSASGERNQPQHF | TGCAGTGCTAGCGGGGAGCGCAATCAGCCCCAGCATTTT
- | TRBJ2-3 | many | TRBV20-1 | CSAKLGGTTDTQYF | TGCAGTGCTAAATTGGGGGGTACCACAGATACGCAGTATTTT
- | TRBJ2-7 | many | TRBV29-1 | CSVEGDGTYEQYF | TGCAGCGTTGAAGGGGACGGTACCTACGAGCAGTACTTC
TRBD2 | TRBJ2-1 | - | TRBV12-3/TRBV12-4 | CASSLQGTSGRKLEQFF | TGTGCCAGCAGTTTACAGGGGACTAGCGGGAGGAAACTTGAGCAGTTCTTC
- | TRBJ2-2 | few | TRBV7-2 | CASSSWTRANTGELFF | TGTGCCAGCAGCAGTTGGACTCGAGCGAACACCGGGGAGCTGTTTTTT
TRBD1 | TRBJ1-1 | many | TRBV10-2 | CASTKGQGEAFF | TGCGCCAGCACTAAAGGACAGGGTGAAGCTTTCTTT
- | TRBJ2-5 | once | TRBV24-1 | CATSVGASGETQYF | TGTGCCACCAGTGTAGGGGCGTCCGGAGAGACCCAGTACTTC
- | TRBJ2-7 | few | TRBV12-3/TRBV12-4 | CASSREAAGPYEQYF | TGTGCCAGCAGCCGAGAAGCGGCAGGCCCCTACGAGCAGTACTTC
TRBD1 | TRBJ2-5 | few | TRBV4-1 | CASSQVDRDETQYF | TGCGCCAGCAGCCAAGTGGACAGGGATGAGACCCAGTACTTC
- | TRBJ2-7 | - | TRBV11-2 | CASSFMYGAEQYF | TGTGCCAGCAGCTTTATGTACGGTGCCGAGCAGTACTTC
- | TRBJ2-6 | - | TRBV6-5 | CASSYSMGGSVLTF | TGTGCCAGCAGTTACTCGATGGGGGGCAGCGTCCTGACTTTC
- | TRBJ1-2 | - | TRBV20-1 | CSASGVVPRGYTF | TGCAGTGCTAGTGGGGTCGTGCCCCGGGGCTACACCTTC
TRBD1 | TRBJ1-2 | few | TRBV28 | CASSTTDRGMDGYTF | TGTGCCAGCAGCACGACAGACAGGGGAATGGATGGCTACACCTTC
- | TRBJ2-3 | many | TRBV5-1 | CASSLGQGADTQYF | TGTGCCAGCAGTTTAGGGCAGGGCGCAGATACGCAGTATTTT
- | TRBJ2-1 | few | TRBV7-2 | CASSLRVNNEQFF | TGTGCCAGCAGCTTAAGGGTCAACAATGAGCAGTTCTTC
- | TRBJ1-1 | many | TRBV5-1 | CASSLRRGTEAFF | TGCGCCAGCAGCCTTAGACGGGGCACTGAAGCTTTCTTT
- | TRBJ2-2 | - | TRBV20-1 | CSARDAGADGGELFF | TGCAGTGCTAGAGATGCAGGGGCGGACGGCGGGGAGCTGTTTTTT
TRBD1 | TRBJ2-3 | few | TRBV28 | CASSQQGTPTDTQYF | TGTGCCAGCAGTCAACAGGGGACCCCCACAGATACGCAGTATTTT
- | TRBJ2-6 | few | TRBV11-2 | CASRGPGANVLTF | TGTGCCAGCAGGGGGCCTGGGGCCAACGTCCTGACTTTC
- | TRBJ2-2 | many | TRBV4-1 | CASSPWGRTTGELFF | TGCGCCAGCAGCCCCTGGGGCCGAACAACCGGGGAGCTGTTTTTT
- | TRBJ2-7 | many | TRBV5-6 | CASSFIPGQALSYEQYF | TGTGCCAGCAGCTTTATACCGGGGCAGGCCCTCTCCTACGAGCAGTACTTC
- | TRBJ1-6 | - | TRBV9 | CASSVAGRVDSPLHF | TGTGCCAGCAGCGTAGCGGGCAGGGTGGACTCACCCCTCCACTTT
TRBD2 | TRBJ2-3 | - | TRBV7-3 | CASSLGVKAGANTDTQYF | TGTGCCAGCAGCTTAGGGGTGAAAGCGGGGGCCAACACAGATACGCAGTATTTT
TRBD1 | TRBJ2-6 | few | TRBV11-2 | CASSFRTGLALNSGANVLTF | TGTGCCAGCAGCTTCCGGACAGGCCTAGCACTTAACTCTGGGGCCAACGTCCTGACTTTC
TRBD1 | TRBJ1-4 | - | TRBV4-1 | CASSREWTGGEEKLFF | TGCGCCAGCAGCCGAGAGTGGACAGGGGGCGAGGAAAAACTGTTTTTT
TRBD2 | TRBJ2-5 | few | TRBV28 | CASRLAGDETQYF | TGTGCCAGCAGACTAGCGGGAGATGAGACCCAGTACTTC
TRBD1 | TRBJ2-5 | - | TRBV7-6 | CASRQGQWRQETQYF | TGTGCCAGCAGGCAGGGACAGTGGAGACAAGAGACCCAGTACTTC
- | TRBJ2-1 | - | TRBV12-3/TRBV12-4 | CASRLGASSYNEQFF | TGTGCCAGCAGGTTAGGCGCTAGCTCCTACAATGAGCAGTTCTTC
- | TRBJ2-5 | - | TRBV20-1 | CSATGVVRETQYF | TGCAGTGCTACAGGGGTAGTTAGAGAGACCCAGTACTTC
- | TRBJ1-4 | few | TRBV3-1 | CASSSWGEKLFF | TGTGCCAGCAGCTCTTGGGGTGAAAAACTGTTTTTT
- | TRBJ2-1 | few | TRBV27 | CASSYGGPSSYNEQFF | TGTGCCAGCAGTTACGGGGGGCCGAGCTCCTACAATGAGCAGTTCTTC
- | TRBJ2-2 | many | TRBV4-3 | CASSQTRLQRGELFF | TGCGCCAGCAGCCAAACCCGCCTCCAGCGCGGGGAGCTGTTTTTT
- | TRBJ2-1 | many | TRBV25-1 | CASGQSYNEQFF | TGTGCCAGCGGTCAATCCTACAATGAGCAGTTCTTC
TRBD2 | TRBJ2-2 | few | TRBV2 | CASLAGAVTGELFF | TGTGCCAGCCTAGCGGGGGCGGTCACCGGGGAGCTGTTTTTT
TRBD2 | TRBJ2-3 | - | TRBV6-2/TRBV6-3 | CASRELPSGRTDTQYF | TGTGCCAGCCGAGAACTTCCTAGCGGTCGCACAGATACGCAGTATTTT
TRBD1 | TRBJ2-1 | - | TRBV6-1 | CASSEEGTAHNEQFF | TGTGCCAGCAGTGAAGAGGGGACAGCTCACAATGAGCAGTTCTTC
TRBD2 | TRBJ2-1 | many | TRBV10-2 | CASSELSTSGVYNEQFF | TGCGCCAGCAGTGAACTCTCGACTAGCGGGGTCTACAATGAGCAGTTCTTC
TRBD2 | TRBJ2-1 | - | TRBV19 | CASSIVGLAGDPSSYNEQFF | TGTGCCAGTAGTATAGTGGGACTAGCGGGGGACCCCAGCTCCTACAATGAGCAGTTCTTC
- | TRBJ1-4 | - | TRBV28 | CASSSPVIGPNEKLFF | TGTGCCAGCAGTTCCCCGGTGATAGGGCCAAACGAAAAACTGTTTTTT
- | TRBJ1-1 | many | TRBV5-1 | CASSSGGGNTEAFF | TGCGCCAGCAGCAGTGGGGGGGGGAACACTGAAGCTTTCTTT